The 20 T cell receptor beta chains in this list originate from one sample, sequenced in a study of blood T cell repertoires in COVID-19. Sequencing used immunoSEQ multiplex PCR; TCRdb keeps in-frame clones, though not all of them. This sample carries approximately 150,000 clones, 60% to 85% of them seen once, and the ten largest clones take over 15%. The sequenced sample consisted of peripheral blood. These receptor sequences come from a man between 45 and 60 years old with acute or convalescent COVID-19.

The gene calls are TRBV11-2 and TRBJ2-2; TRBD2 is a possible D gene (5 bases). V was clipped by 5 bases and J by 2 bases, with 18 bases between them. CDR1 and CDR2 (germline): SGHAT, FQNNGV. This CDR3 spans 17 amino acids. CDR3: CASSGERASANTGELFF. In nucleotides, the CDR3 is TGTGCCAGCAGCGGCGAGAGGGCGAGCGCTAACACCGGGGAGCTGTTTTTT.

This clone turned up a few times. This chain connects TRBV9 to TRBJ1-2, with TRBD1 matching 8 bases. V gave up 3 bases and J gave up 4 bases; unmatched junction bases: 5. The CDR3 runs 14 residues. Germline V gives CDR1 SGDLS, CDR2 YYNGEE. As DNA, the CDR3 is TGTGCCAGCAGCGGCAGGGGGCGCCCCTATGGCTACACCTTC. Its protein product is CASSGRGRPYGYTF.

The chain couples TRBV9 to TRBJ1-2, with 8 bases matching TRBD1. The V gene end was trimmed by 2 bases and the J gene end by 2 bases; junction bases not matched to a gene: 2. Per germline, CDR1 SGDLS and CDR2 YYNGEE. The CDR3 sequence is 14 residues long. Written as DNA, the CDR3 is TGTGCCAGCAGCGTGGACAGGGTAAACTATGGCTACACCTTC. It yields the protein CASSVDRVNYGYTF.

This clone was seen once. The chain combines TRBV18 with TRBJ1-1; tentatively, D is TRBD1 (6 bases). The V and J ends lost 3 bases and 1 base respectively, with 9 bases between them. CDR3 size: 14 residues. The germline V gene encodes CDR1 KGHSH and CDR2 LQKENI. CDR3 DNA: TGTGCCAGCTCACCGGGACATCAGAACACTGAAGCTTTCTTT. Its translation is CASSPGHQNTEAFF.

The chain joins TRBV4-1 to TRBJ1-2; TRBD1 agrees at 7 bases. Germline V gives CDR1 MGHRA, CDR2 YSYEKL. With V trimmed by 0 bases and J by 2 bases, 6 bases remained unmatched. This CDR3 has 16 residues. The CDR3 nucleotides are TGCGCCAGCAGCCAAGATGTTTCGGGACAGAACTATGGCTACACCTTC. Translating it yields CASSQDVSGQNYGYTF.

This sequence joins TRBV3-1 (or the pseudogene TRBV3-2) and TRBJ2-2; tentative D call: TRBD2 (5 bases). CDR1 and CDR2 from the germline V gene are LGHDT and YNNKEL (reference sequence). The CDR3 covers 15 residues. V lost 1 base and J 4 bases, leaving 10 bases between the germline ends. CDR3 sequence (DNA): TGTGCCAGCAGCCAAGTTCGGGGTCCCACCGGGGAGCTGTTTTTT. It translates to CASSQVRGPTGELFF.

The chain employs TRBV27 and TRBJ2-1, with 8 bases identical to TRBD1. V lost 3 bases to trimming and J lost 2 bases; unmatched junction nucleotides: 6. CDR3 length: 16 residues. Looked up from germline, CDR1 is MNHEY and CDR2 is SMNVEV (reference sequence). The DNA for the CDR3 is TGTGCCAGCAGTTTCCAGGGGGCCCCCACCTACAATGAGCAGTTCTTC. Its translation is CASSFQGAPTYNEQFF.

Only a few counts were recorded for this clone. This rearrangement joins TRBV30 to TRBJ1-2; D possibly corresponds to TRBD1 (5 bases). The CDR3 is 13 residues long. V gave up 2 bases and J gave up 6 bases, with 13 bases separating them. Germline CDR1 reads GTSNPN; CDR2 reads SVGIG (reference sequence). CDR3 coding DNA: TGTGCCTGGAGTTTGAAGGGGAAAAATGGCTACACCTTC. Translating gives CAWSLKGKNGYTF.

This sequence joins TRBV30 and TRBJ1-1, with a tentative D call TRBD1 (6 bases). Trimming shortened V by 3 bases and J by 2 bases, and 13 bases separated the two germline ends. In germline, CDR1 is GTSNPN, CDR2 SVGIG (reference sequence). The CDR3 totals 14 residues. CDR3 coding DNA: TGTGCCTGGAGCTCCCGGACAGCAAACACTGAAGCTTTCTTT. Translating it yields CAWSSRTANTEAFF.

This CDR3 reads CASRGASGGYNEQFF. The CDR3 DNA sequence: TGTGCCAGCAGGGGAGCTAGCGGGGGTTACAATGAGCAGTTCTTC. The chain recombines TRBV2 with TRBJ2-1; 10 nucleotides match TRBD2. From germline, CDR1 is SNHLY and CDR2 FYNNEI. With 6 bases clipped from V and 4 bases from J, the junction kept 6 bases outside the gene matches. The CDR3 extends over 15 amino acids.

This clone has a handful of counts. The CDR3 DNA is TGTGCCATCAGCCGGGACAGGGGACCCCAGCCCCAGCATTTT. This sequence encodes CAISRDRGPQPQHF. The genes are TRBV10-3 and TRBJ1-5; 10 positions match TRBD1. This CDR3 spans 14 amino acids. Germline assignment: CDR1 ENHRY and CDR2 SYGVKD. The V segment lost 6 bases and the J segment 7 bases; nucleotides outside the gene matches: 6.

The rearrangement joins TRBV3-1 (or the pseudogene TRBV3-2) to TRBJ2-1; D remains unclear. The CDR3 is made up of 11 amino acids. V shed 4 bases and J shed 5 bases, with 3 bases lying between them. Germline V CDR1 and CDR2: LGHDT, YNNKEL (reference sequence). This CDR3 is CASSLNNEQFF. As DNA, the CDR3 is TGTGCCAGCAGCCTAAACAATGAGCAGTTCTTC.

The rearrangement joins TRBV6-1 to TRBJ1-5, with a tentative D call TRBD1 (5 bases). The CDR3 has 21 residues. Germline V gene lookup returns CDR1 MNHNS and CDR2 SASEGT. Trimming stripped 1 base from V and 0 bases from J, with 25 bases between. CDR3 protein: CASSEVRLAGVWGYSNQPQHF. For the CDR3, the DNA is TGTGCCAGCAGTGAAGTCCGGCTTGCGGGGGTATGGGGTTATAGCAATCAGCCCCAGCATTTT.

This chain joins TRBV2 and TRBJ1-1; 7 nucleotides agree with TRBD1. J lost 0 bases, V lost 4 bases, and 5 bases had no gene match. Germline V CDR1 and CDR2: SNHLY, FYNNEI. This CDR3 spans 15 amino acids. The CDR3 spells CASSGQGLMNTEAFF. The CDR3 bases are TGTGCCAGCAGTGGACAGGGTCTCATGAACACTGAAGCTTTCTTT.

The J gene is TRBJ2-6, the V gene TRBV6-6; D unclear. The V gene's germline CDR1 is MNHNY and CDR2 SVGAGI (reference sequence). Trimming pared 2 bases from V and 0 bases from J, leaving 5 bases between. CDR3 length equals 15 residues. Here the CDR3 DNA reads TGTGCCAGCAGTTACCACAGCTCTGGGGCCAACGTCCTGACTTTC. It encodes CASSYHSSGANVLTF.

V usage is TRBV10-3 and J usage is TRBJ2-3, with 10 bases identical to TRBD2. Losses at the gene ends were 5 bases for V and 3 bases for J; bases not matched to a gene: 11. The CDR3 length is 17 residues. The germline CDR1 and CDR2 sequences are ENHRY and SYGVKD. CDR3 DNA: TGTGCCATCAGTCCCCTCCCCCCTAGCGGGGGTACAGATACGCAGTATTTT. It is translated as CAISPLPPSGGTDTQYF.

The V and J genes are TRBV5-1 and TRBJ1-6; 11 positions match TRBD1. Looked up from germline, CDR1 is SGHRS and CDR2 is YFSETQ. This CDR3 comprises 16 residues. V lost 4 bases, J lost 3 bases, and 3 bases stayed unmatched. The CDR3 nucleotides read TGCGCCAGCAGCACGGGACAGGGGGGCTATAATTCACCCCTCCACTTT. This sequence encodes CASSTGQGGYNSPLHF.

The chain carries TRBV7-7 and TRBJ2-2; 10 bases fit TRBD1. The junction had 3 bases not matched to a gene; V was cut back by 5 bases and J by 3 bases. This CDR3 is built from 15 residues. Per germline, CDR1 SSHAT and CDR2 FNYEAQ (reference sequence). The CDR3 coding sequence is TGTGCCAGCAGCCGGGACAGGGGAGACACCGGGGAGCTGTTTTTT. It specifies CASSRDRGDTGELFF.

The V gene is TRBV5-5, the J gene TRBJ2-2, with D tentatively TRBD1 (6 bases). Germline V gives CDR1 SGHKS, CDR2 YYEKEE (reference sequence). The CDR3 runs to 18 residues. Trimming stripped 1 base from V and 2 bases from J, with 18 bases between. The CDR3 coding sequence is TGTGCCAGCAGCTTGTTATGGGTGGGGACAATTAACACCGGGGAGCTGTTTTTT. Its translation: CASSLLWVGTINTGELFF.

The chain has TRBV7-2 and TRBJ2-1; 7 bases line up with TRBD2. Germline CDR1 SGHTA, CDR2 FQGNSA. The CDR3 loop spans 17 amino acids. The V and J ends lost 5 bases and 3 bases, in that order; junction bases with no gene match: 13. CDR3 in DNA: TGTGCCAGCAGCCAGCGACAATTCGGGACTAACTACAATGAGCAGTTCTTC. Amino acid sequence: CASSQRQFGTNYNEQFF.